The entry below describes one TCR beta chain. The data were taken from a study of Ad26.COV2.S vaccination and SARS-CoV-2 variants. At the level of the study: COV1001, an Ad26.COV2.S trial, supplied this vaccine-arm donor. Intramuscular Ad26.COV2.S doses were given once or twice, 56 days apart.

The germline CDR1 and CDR2 sequences are SGHKS and YYEKEE (reference sequence). V was cut by 1 base and J by 2 bases, with 13 bases left in between. This CDR3 region has 16 residues. Treatment described: some 19 received Ad26.COV2.S at low or high dose, single or two shots; five or six received placebo; per-sample allocation not given. Each sample was drawn 63 days after the first injection (of vaccine or placebo). Whoever gave the sample was an adult aged 18-55 years in Boston. Wuhan-strain spike was delivered by a replication-incompetent Ad26 vector. The data were produced by immunoSEQ multiplex PCR, yet TCRdb's version contains in-frame clones alone and is incomplete. Of roughly 380,000 clones detected, roughly 84% appear once; the ten largest clones hold about 3.3%.

The chain is built from TRBV5-5 and TRBJ2-1, with a tentative D call TRBD2 (5 bases). The clonotype originates from a person between 18 and 59 years old who received the Ad26.COV2.S COVID-19 vaccine or a placebo. The specimen comprised peripheral blood, sampled in a trial of Ad26.COV2.S vaccine versus placebo. The CDR3 nucleotides are TGTGCCAGCAGCTTGACGGGGATGCCCCCCTACAATGAGCAGTTCTTC. Amino acids: CASSLTGMPPYNEQFF.